This T cell receptor beta chain is from a study of cytomegalovirus exposure and HLA in healthy donors. For the study at large: Unique TCRs numbering around 80 million, obtained from HLA-typed donors, made up an early data release. Study conclusions and caveats: In an earlier analysis, most TCR beta V segments were productive about 87% or about 30% of the time. Fewer N-insertions (relative to the approximately 700-donor mean) were reportedly seen in an Asian-associated ancestry cluster in a later analysis.

Trimming took off 5 bases at V and 7 bases at J, with 11 bases between the two ends. This CDR3 has 12 residues. Germline V gene lookup returns CDR1 SGHAT and CDR2 FQNNGV. Primers included in the PCR were 60 Vbeta and 13 Jbeta primers. The protocol was immunoSEQ multiplex PCR, while the TCRdb copy is restricted to in-frame clones and leaves out a portion. The table lists 110,000 or so clones, 77% of them singletons. As to this clone: The target antigen is unknown.

Sequencing input: PBMCs. The receptor's source is a middle-aged woman in good health and CMV-seropositive. V gene TRBV11-2 combines with J gene TRBJ1-2, with TRBD1 as a possible D gene (6 bases). CDR3 coding DNA: TGTGCCAGCAGCACAGGGTCCCCTGGCTACACCTTC. Protein product: CASSTGSPGYTF.